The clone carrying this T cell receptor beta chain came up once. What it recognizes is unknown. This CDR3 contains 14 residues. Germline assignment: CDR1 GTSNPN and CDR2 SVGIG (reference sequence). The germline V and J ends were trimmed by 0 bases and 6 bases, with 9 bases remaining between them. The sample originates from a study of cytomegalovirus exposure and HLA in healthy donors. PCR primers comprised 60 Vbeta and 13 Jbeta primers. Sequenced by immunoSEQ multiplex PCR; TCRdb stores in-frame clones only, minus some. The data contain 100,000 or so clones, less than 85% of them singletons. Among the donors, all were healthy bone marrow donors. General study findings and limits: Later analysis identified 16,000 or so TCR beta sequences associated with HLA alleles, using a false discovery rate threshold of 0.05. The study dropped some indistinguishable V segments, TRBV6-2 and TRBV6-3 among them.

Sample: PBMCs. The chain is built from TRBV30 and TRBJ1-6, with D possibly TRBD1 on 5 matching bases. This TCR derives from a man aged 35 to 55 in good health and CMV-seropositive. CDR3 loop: CAWSVTASNSPLHF. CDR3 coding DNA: TGTGCCTGGAGTGTGACAGCCTCTAATTCACCCCTCCACTTT.